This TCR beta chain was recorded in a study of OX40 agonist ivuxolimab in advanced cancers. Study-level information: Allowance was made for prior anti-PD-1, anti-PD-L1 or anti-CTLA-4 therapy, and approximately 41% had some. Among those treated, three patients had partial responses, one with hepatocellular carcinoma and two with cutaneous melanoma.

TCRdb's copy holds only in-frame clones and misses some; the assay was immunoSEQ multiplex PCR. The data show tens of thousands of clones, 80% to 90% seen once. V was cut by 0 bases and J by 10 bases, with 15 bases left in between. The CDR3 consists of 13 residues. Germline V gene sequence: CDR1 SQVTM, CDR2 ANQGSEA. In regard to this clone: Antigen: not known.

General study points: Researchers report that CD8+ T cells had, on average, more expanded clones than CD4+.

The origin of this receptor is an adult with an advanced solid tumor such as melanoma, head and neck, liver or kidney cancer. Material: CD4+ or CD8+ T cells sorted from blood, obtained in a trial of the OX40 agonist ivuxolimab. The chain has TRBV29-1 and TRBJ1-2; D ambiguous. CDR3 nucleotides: TGCAGCGTTGAAGAAAGTATGGGCACCTCCTACACCTTC. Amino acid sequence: CSVEESMGTSYTF.